A single T cell receptor (beta chain) is shown here with its context. Its antigen is still unknown. The data stem from a study of cytomegalovirus exposure and HLA in healthy donors. Study-level results: In a later analysis, several top co-occurrence clusters appeared linked to parvovirus B19, influenza, CMV and Epstein-Barr virus.

Primers: 60 Vbeta forward and 13 Jbeta reverse. The method was immunoSEQ multiplex PCR; TCRdb's version includes in-frame clones alone and lacks a portion of them. The table lists 200,000 to 250,000 clones, around 80% of them singletons. V was pared by 5 bases and J by 4 bases, with 8 bases of the junction left unmatched. Germline V gene lookup returns CDR1 WNHNN and CDR2 SYGVQD (reference sequence). The CDR3 is made up of 14 amino acids. Sample: PBMCs. The sequence derives from a man in his thirties or forties in good health and CMV-seronegative. The chain is built from TRBV10-1 and TRBJ2-7, with TRBD1 matching 7 bases. DNA for the CDR3: TGCGCCAGCAGTAGTGGGACAGAGCATTACGAGCAGTACTTC. Its translation is CASSSGTEHYEQYF.